This TCR beta chain was recorded in a study of read filtering for tumor transcriptome and immune sequencing. This CDR3 spans 18 amino acids. The V gene's germline CDR1 is GTSNPN and CDR2 SVGIG (reference sequence). V was pared by 0 bases and J by 10 bases, with 20 bases of the junction left unmatched. This clonotype was seen once. Its antigen is not identified. Molecular barcoded adaptors covering alpha/delta and beta/gamma chains were used on approximately 400 ng RNA. Using its own MiXCR run on the reads, TCRdb lists one record per CDR3 protein. In the table there are about 41,000 distinct CDR3 sequences, around an eighth of which are singletons. Whole-study findings and limits: Single-read clonotypes: roughly 80% of IR-seq clonotypes (approximately 3.7% of reads), around three quarters of RNA-seq clonotypes (roughly 45% of reads).

The chain recombines TRBV30 with TRBJ2-1; 8 bases are shared with TRBD2. This clonotype originated in a donor aged 40 or older with multiple myeloma. Sequencing used a population of CD138-negative cells sorted from bone marrow. Written as DNA, the CDR3 is TGTGCCTGGAGTGTAGGTTTGGTAGCGGGGATCTCGGGTGACGAGCAGTTCTTC. Amino acids: CAWSVGLVAGISGDEQFF.